This T cell receptor beta chain was captured in a study of T cells in Graves' hyperthyroidism and ophthalmopathy. Germline assignment: CDR1 LGHDT and CDR2 YNNKEL (reference sequence). This CDR3 is built from 15 residues. The ends lost 4 bases at V and 0 bases at J; junction bases unmatched: 5. Authors of the study amplified TCR beta CDR3 regions from RNA transcripts. With the HTBI primer set, the TCR CDR3 went through a first round of RT-PCR. TCRdb itself ran the multiplex PCR reads through MiXCR, one entry per CDR3 protein. Of approximately 430,000 distinct CDR3 sequences listed, 15% to 17% are singletons. Hyperthyroidism of Graves' type that showed no ophthalmopathy progression within 18 months was stable. Researchers barred patients who had uncontrolled infection, other autoimmune disease, pregnancy or lactation. This clonotype was found many times. Its matching antigen is unknown. Study outcomes and limitations: In blood, most of the thyroid clonotypes expanded above 0.001 were also present. A model of 13 V-J features distinguished ophthalmopathy from stable hyperthyroidism.

The clonotype was recovered from a woman between 18 and 29 years old with Graves' hyperthyroidism. The gene calls are TRBV3-1 and TRBJ2-7; 8 nucleotides align to TRBD1. Sequenced sample: blood. In nucleotides, the CDR3 is TGTGCCAGCAGCCCCGGACAGGGTCCCTCCTACGAGCAGTACTTC. It is translated as CASSPGQGPSYEQYF.